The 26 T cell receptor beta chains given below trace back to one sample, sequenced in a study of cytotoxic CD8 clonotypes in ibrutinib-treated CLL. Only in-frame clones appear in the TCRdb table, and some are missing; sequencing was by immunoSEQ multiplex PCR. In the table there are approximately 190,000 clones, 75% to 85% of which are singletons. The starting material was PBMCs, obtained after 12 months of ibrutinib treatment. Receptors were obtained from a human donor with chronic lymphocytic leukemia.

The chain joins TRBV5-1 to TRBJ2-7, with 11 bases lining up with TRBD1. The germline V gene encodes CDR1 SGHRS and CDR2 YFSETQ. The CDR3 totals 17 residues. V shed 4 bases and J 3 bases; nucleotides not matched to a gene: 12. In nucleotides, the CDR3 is TGCGCCAGCAGCCTTATAACCCCGGGACAGGGGGGCTACGAGCAGTACTTC. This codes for CASSLITPGQGGYEQYF.

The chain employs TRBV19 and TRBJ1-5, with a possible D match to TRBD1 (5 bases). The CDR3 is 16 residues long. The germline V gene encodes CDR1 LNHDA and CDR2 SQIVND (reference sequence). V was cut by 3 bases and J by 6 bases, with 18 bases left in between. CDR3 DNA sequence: TGTGCCAGTAGTATTGGGTCGGGGCCCGTGGGTCAGCCCCAGCATTTT. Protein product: CASSIGSGPVGQPQHF.

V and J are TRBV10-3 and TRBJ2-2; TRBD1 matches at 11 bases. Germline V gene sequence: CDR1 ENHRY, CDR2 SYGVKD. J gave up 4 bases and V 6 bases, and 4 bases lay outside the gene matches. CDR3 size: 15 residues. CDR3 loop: CAISEGQGGTGELFF. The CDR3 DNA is TGTGCCATCAGCGAGGGACAGGGGGGCACCGGGGAGCTGTTTTTT.

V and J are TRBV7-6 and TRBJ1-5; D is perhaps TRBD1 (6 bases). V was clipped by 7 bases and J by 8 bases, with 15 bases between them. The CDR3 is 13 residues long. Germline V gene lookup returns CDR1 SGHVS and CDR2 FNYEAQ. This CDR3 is CASTQGGLEPQHF. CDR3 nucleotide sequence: TGTGCCAGCACCCAAGGGGGTCTGGAGCCCCAGCATTTT.

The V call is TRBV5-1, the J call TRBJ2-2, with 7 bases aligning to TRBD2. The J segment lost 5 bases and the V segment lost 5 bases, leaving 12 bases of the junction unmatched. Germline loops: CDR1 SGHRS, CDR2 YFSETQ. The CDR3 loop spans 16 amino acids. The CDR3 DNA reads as TGCGCCAGCAGGGAGGCTAGCGGACGAACGACCGGGGAGCTGTTTTTT. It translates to CASREASGRTTGELFF.

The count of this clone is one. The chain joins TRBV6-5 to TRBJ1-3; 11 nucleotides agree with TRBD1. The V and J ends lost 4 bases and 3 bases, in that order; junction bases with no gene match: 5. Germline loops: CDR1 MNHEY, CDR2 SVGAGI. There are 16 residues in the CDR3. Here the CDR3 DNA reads TGTGCCAGCAGTTCTCCTGGGACAGGGGGTGGAAACACCATATATTTT. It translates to CASSSPGTGGGNTIYF.

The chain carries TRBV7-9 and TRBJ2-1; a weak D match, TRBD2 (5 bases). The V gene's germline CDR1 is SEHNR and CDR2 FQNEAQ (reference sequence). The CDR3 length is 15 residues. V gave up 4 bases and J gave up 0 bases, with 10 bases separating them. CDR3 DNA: TGTGCCAGCAGCTGGCTAGCAAGCTCCTACAATGAGCAGTTCTTC. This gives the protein CASSWLASSYNEQFF.

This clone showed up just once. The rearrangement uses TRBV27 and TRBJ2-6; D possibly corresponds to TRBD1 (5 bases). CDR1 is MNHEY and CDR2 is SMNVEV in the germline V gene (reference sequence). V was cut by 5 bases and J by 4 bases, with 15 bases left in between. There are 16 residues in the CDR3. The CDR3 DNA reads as TGTGCCAGCAGTATGACAGAAGCTCGAGGGGCCAACGTCCTGACTTTC. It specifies CASSMTEARGANVLTF.

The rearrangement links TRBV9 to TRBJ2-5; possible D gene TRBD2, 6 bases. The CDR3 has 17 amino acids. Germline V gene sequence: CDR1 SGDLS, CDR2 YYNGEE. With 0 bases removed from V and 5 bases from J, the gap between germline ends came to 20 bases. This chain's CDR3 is CASSVEGREWGRETQYF. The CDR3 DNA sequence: TGTGCCAGCAGCGTAGAGGGCCGTGAATGGGGGAGGGAGACCCAGTACTTC.

The CDR3, as DNA: TGTGCCAGCAGCCGGGGACTAGATACGCAGTATTTT. Residues: CASSRGLDTQYF. The chain has TRBV7-6 and TRBJ2-3, with D possibly matching TRBD2 (6 bases). V was shortened by 5 bases and J by 5 bases, with 8 bases between the two germline ends. CDR3 length: 12 amino acids. CDR1 is SGHVS, CDR2 FNYEAQ, per germline.

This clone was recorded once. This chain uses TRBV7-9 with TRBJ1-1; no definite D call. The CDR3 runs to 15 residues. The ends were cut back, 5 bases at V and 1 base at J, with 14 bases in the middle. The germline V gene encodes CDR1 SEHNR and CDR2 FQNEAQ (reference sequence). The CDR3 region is CASSPALATNTEAFF. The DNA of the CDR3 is TGTGCCAGCAGCCCCGCCCTCGCCACGAACACTGAAGCTTTCTTT.

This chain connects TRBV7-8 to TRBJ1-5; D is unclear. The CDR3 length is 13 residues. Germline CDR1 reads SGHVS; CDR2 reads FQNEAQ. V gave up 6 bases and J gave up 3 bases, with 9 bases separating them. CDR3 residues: CASSYQPNQPQHF. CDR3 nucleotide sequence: TGTGCCAGCAGTTATCAGCCCAATCAGCCCCAGCATTTT. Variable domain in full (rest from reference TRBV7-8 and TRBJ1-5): GAGVSQSPRYKVAKRGQDVALRCDPISGHVSLFWYQQALGQGPEFLTYFQNEAQLDKSGLPSDRFFAERPEGSVSTLKIQRTQQEDSAVYLCASSYQPNQPQHFGDGTRLSIL.

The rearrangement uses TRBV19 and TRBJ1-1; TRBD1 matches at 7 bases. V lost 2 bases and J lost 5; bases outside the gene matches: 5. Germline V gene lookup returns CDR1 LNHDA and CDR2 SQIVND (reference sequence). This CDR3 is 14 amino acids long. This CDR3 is CASSIRGTVTEAFF. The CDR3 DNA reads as TGTGCCAGTAGTATACGCGGGACAGTTACTGAAGCTTTCTTT.

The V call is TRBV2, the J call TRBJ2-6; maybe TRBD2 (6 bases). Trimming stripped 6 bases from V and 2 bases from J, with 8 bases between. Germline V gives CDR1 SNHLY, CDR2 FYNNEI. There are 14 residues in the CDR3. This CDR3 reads CASRGEAGANVLTF. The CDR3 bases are TGTGCCAGCAGGGGGGAGGCTGGGGCCAACGTCCTGACTTTC. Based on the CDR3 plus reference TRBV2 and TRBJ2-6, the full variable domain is EPEVTQTPSHQVTQMGQEVILRCVPISNHLYFYWYRQILGQKVEFLVSFYNNEISEKSEIFDDQFSVERPDGSNFTLKIRSTKLEDSAMYFCASRGEAGANVLTFGAGSRLTVL.

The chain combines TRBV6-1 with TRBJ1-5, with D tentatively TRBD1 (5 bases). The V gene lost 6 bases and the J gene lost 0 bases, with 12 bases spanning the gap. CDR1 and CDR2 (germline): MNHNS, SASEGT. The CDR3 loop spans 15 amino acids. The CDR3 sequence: CASSVGGISNQPQHF. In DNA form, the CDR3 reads TGTGCCAGCAGCGTTGGGGGGATTAGCAATCAGCCCCAGCATTTT.

Here the CDR3 reads CAISESSGRVGELFF. The CDR3 bases are TGTGCCATCAGTGAATCAAGCGGGAGGGTCGGGGAGCTGTTTTTT. The chain links TRBV10-3 to TRBJ2-2; TRBD2 matches 10 bases. This CDR3 region has 15 residues. From germline, CDR1 is ENHRY and CDR2 SYGVKD. The ends lost 3 bases at V and 7 bases at J; junction bases unmatched: 5.

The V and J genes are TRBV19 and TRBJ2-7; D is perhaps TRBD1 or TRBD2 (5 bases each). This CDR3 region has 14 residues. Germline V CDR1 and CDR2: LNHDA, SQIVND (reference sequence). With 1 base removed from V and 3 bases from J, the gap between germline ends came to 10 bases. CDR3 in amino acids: CASSIGWDVYEQYF. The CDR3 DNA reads TGTGCCAGTAGTATAGGCTGGGACGTCTACGAGCAGTACTTC.

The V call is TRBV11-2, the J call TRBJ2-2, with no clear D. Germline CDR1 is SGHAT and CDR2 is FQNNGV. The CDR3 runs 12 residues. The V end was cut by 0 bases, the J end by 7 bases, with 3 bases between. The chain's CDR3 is CASSLEGGELFF. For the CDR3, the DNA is TGTGCCAGCAGCTTAGAGGGCGGGGAGCTGTTTTTT. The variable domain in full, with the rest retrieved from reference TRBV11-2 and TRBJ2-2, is EAGVAQSPRYKIIEKRQSVAFWCNPISGHATLYWYQQILGQGPKLLIQFQNNGVVDDSQLPKDRFSAERLKGVDSTLKIQPAKLEDSAVYLCASSLEGGELFFGEGSRLTVL.

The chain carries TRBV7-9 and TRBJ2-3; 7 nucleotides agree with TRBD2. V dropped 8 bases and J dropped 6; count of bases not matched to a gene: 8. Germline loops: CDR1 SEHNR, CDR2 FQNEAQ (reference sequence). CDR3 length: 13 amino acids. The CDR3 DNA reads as TGTGCCAGCCGGGACTACCAGTCGGATACGCAGTATTTT. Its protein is CASRDYQSDTQYF.

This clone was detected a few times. CDR3 loop: CASSSHRVETQYF. The CDR3 bases are TGTGCCAGCAGCTCTCACAGGGTGGAGACCCAGTACTTC. The rearrangement uses TRBV7-2 and TRBJ2-5; D perhaps matches TRBD1 (6 bases). Germline lookup yields CDR1 SGHTA and CDR2 FQGNSA. Trimming left V 4 bases short and J 5 bases short, with 11 bases between. The CDR3 contains 13 residues.

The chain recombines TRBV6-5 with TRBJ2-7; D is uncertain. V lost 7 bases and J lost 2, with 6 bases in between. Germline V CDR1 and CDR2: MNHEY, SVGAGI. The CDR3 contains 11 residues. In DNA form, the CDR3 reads TGTGCCAGCACCGCGGCCTACGAGCAGTACTTC. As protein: CASTAAYEQYF.

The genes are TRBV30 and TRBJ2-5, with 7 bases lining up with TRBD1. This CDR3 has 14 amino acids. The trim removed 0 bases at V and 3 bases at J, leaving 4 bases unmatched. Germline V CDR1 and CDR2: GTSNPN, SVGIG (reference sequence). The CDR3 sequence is CAWSVQGGEETQYF. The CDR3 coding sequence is TGTGCCTGGAGTGTACAAGGGGGCGAAGAGACCCAGTACTTC.

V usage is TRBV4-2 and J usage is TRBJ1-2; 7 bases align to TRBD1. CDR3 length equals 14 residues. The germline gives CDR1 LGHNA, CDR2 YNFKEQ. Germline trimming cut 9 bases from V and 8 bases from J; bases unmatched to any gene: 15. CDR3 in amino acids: CASSIVGQTLGYTF. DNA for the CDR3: TGTGCCAGTAGCATCGTGGGACAGACGCTGGGCTACACCTTC.

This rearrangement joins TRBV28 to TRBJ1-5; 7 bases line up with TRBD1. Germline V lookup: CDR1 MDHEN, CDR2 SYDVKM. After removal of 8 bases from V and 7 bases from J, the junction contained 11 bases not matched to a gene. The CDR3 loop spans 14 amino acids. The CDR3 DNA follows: TGTGCCAGCGGCTCCGGACAGGTTGGCCAGCCCCAGCATTTT. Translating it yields CASGSGQVGQPQHF.

The CDR3 sequence is CAWSRLGTGQYF. CDR3 coding DNA: TGTGCCTGGAGCCGTTTGGGGACTGGGCAGTACTTC. The chain is built from TRBV30 and TRBJ2-7; D is possibly TRBD2 (6 bases). V lost 3 bases to trimming and J lost 9 bases, with 15 bases between them. The germline V gene has CDR1 GTSNPN and CDR2 SVGIG (reference sequence). The CDR3 sequence is 12 residues long.

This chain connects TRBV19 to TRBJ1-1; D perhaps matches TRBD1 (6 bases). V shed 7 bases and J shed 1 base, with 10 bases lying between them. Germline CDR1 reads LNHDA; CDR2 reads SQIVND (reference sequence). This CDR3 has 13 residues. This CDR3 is CASNHRENTEAFF. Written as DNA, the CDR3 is TGTGCCAGTAACCACAGGGAGAACACTGAAGCTTTCTTT. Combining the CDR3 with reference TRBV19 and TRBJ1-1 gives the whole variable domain DGGITQSPKYLFRKEGQNVTLSCEQNLNHDAMYWYRQDPGQGLRLIYYSQIVNDFQKGDIAEGYSVSREKKESFPLTVTSAQKNPTAFYLCASNHRENTEAFFGQGTRLTVV.